This TCR beta chain stems from a study of CD8+ T cells in alopecia areata. As for the study in general: Each day, treated patients took oral tofacitinib twice, at 5 to 10 mg per dose. The protocol delivered tofacitinib for 6 to 18 months, then withdrew it for 6 months. Affected scalp percentage set treated patients' severity scores.

Worth noting for this clone: Its antigen remains unidentified.

Study-wide results and caveats: Normal skin's resident alphabeta T cells are sequenced alongside lesional scalp T cells.

The V gene's germline CDR1 is MDHEN and CDR2 SYDVKM. There are 15 residues in the CDR3. Trimming pared 3 bases from V and 2 bases from J, leaving 11 bases between. The treatment: oral pan-JAK inhibitor, 5-10 mg twice daily. It was cDNA, reverse transcribed from extracted RNA, that served as the sequencing template. Only in-frame clones appear in the TCRdb table, and some are missing; sequencing was by immunoSEQ multiplex PCR. The repertoire holds 150,000 to 250,000 clones, 58% seen once, with under 7% in the top ten. The origin of this receptor is a human donor with alopecia areata. This sample comprised CD4+ T cells sorted from blood, obtained at week 24, from a patient treated with tofacitinib. The V and J genes are TRBV28 and TRBJ1-3; D call uncertain. This CDR3 reads CASSFPSGAGNTIYF. In DNA form, the CDR3 reads TGTGCCAGCAGTTTCCCCTCTGGGGCTGGAAACACCATATATTTT.